What follows is one TCR beta chain and its context. Its antigen remains unidentified. Sequencing was performed with immunoSEQ multiplex PCR; in TCRdb, only in-frame clones are kept and a portion is missing. The table has roughly 89,000 clones, just over 85% seen once; the top ten hold 6.5%. Exclusion of a patient followed from autoimmune disease history or systemic immunosuppression. Per germline, CDR1 MNHEY and CDR2 SVGAGI. The V gene lost 6 bases and the J gene lost 5 bases, with 13 bases spanning the gap. The length of the CDR3 is 13 residues. The data were taken from a study of OX40 agonist ivuxolimab in advanced cancers. Whole-study context: The study enrolled dose-escalation patients with hepatocellular carcinoma, melanoma, renal cell or head and neck cancer. Study-level points and caveats: More expanded clones were found, on average, in CD8+ than in CD4+ T cells.

Here the sequenced sample was CD4+ or CD8+ T cells sorted from blood, taken in a trial of the OX40 agonist ivuxolimab. The rearrangement joins TRBV6-5 to TRBJ1-2; D is unresolved. The origin of this receptor is an adult with an advanced solid tumor such as melanoma, head and neck, liver or kidney cancer. CDR3 in amino acids: CASRTSGNYGYTF. DNA for the CDR3: TGTGCCAGCAGAACCTCAGGAAATTATGGCTACACCTTC.